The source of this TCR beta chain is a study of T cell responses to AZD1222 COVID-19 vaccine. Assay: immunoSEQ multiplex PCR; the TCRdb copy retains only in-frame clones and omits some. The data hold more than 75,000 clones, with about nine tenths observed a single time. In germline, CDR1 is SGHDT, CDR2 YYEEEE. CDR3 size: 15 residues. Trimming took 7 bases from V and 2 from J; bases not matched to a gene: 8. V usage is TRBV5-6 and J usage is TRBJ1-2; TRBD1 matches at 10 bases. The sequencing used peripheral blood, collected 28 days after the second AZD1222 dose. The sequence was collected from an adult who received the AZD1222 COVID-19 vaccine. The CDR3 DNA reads TGTGCCAGCCGCTCGACAGGGGGCGGAAACTATGGCTACACCTTC. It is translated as CASRSTGGGNYGYTF.